The T cell receptor (beta chain) described here comes from a study of T cells in Graves' hyperthyroidism and ophthalmopathy. Overall study: The authors collected peripheral blood at initial diagnosis, before any treatment. Study findings and constraints: Stable hyperthyroidism was told apart from ophthalmopathy by a model built on 13 V-J features. Model-based prediction identified ophthalmopathy a median approximately 6 months prior to its onset.

RNA transcripts were the template for amplifying TCR beta CDR3 regions. HTBI primers were the set used in a first-round RT-PCR of the TCR CDR3. TCRdb re-analysed the multiplex PCR reads in MiXCR, keeping a single row per CDR3 protein. This sample yields more than 500,000 distinct CDR3 sequences, of which around 16% are seen a single time; 25% to 35% belongs to the top ten. This clonotype was seen at least ten times. As yet, its antigen is unknown. Germline lookup yields CDR1 MDHEN and CDR2 SYDVKM. Deletions cut 2 bases from V and 5 bases from J, with 10 bases between. The CDR3 runs to 14 residues. Uncontrolled infection, other autoimmune disease, pregnancy or lactation barred patients from enrollment.

The clonotype was recovered from a woman in her twenties or thirties with Graves' ophthalmopathy. J is TRBJ2-1 and V is TRBV28; perhaps TRBD2 as D (6 bases). Material for sequencing was blood. For the CDR3, the DNA is TGTGCCAGCAGTTTAGCGGGAATTAACAATGAGCAGTTCTTC. Protein: CASSLAGINNEQFF. Using reference TRBV28 and TRBJ2-1 for the parts outside the CDR3, the full variable domain is DVKVTQSSRYLVKRTGEKVFLECVQDMDHENMFWYRQDPGLGLRLIYFSYDVKMKEKGDIPEGYSVSREKKERFSLILESASTNQTSMYLCASSLAGINNEQFFGPGTRLTVL.